A selection of T cell receptor beta chains follows, all from one sample in a study of spatial heterogeneity in lung cancer. MiXCR, applied by TCRdb to the 5' RACE reads, yields one record per CDR3 protein. This table has about 70,000 distinct CDR3 sequences, 8% to 9% appearing once. The sequenced sample was PBMCs, obtained at follow-up. These receptors originate from a female donor with early-stage non-small cell lung cancer. CDR3s include the opening cysteine and the closing phenylalanine or tryptophan. The order of the fields is CDR3 protein, CDR3 DNA, D gene, clone size, J gene, CDR3 length, V gene. The D gene is left open where the match is weak. Clone size appears in some rows only: once, few, many, or a class for an expanded clone.

cdr3_aa: CASSLTRNTEAFF
cdr3_nt: TGTGCCAGCAGCTTAACGCGGAACACTGAAGCTTTCTTT
d_call: .
clone_size: many
j_call: TRBJ1-1
cdr3_length: 13
v_call: TRBV7-8

cdr3_aa: CSAGTSGIEQFF
cdr3_nt: TGCAGCGCGGGGACTAGCGGTATTGAGCAGTTCTTC
d_call: TRBD2
clone_size: .
j_call: TRBJ2-1
cdr3_length: 12
v_call: TRBV29-1

cdr3_aa: CASSSGLAAALRTGELFF
cdr3_nt: TGTGCCAGCAGCTCGGGACTAGCGGCTGCCTTGAGAACCGGGGAGCTGTTTTTT
d_call: TRBD2
clone_size: many
j_call: TRBJ2-2
cdr3_length: 18
v_call: TRBV7-2

cdr3_aa: CASSRDLGPQHF
cdr3_nt: TGTGCCAGTAGTCGGGACCTCGGGCCCCAGCATTTT
d_call: .
clone_size: many
j_call: TRBJ1-5
cdr3_length: 12
v_call: TRBV19

cdr3_aa: CASSRGENEKLFF
cdr3_nt: TGTGCCAGCTCACGGGGGGAGAATGAAAAACTGTTTTTT
d_call: .
clone_size: many
j_call: TRBJ1-4
cdr3_length: 13
v_call: TRBV18

cdr3_aa: CSARDRGEPHYGYTF
cdr3_nt: TGCAGTGCTAGAGATCGGGGCGAACCTCACTATGGCTACACCTTC
d_call: .
clone_size: .
j_call: TRBJ1-2
cdr3_length: 15
v_call: TRBV20-1

cdr3_aa: CATSVSGSNEQFF
cdr3_nt: TGTGCCACCAGTGTGTCAGGTAGCAATGAGCAGTTCTTC
d_call: .
clone_size: medium-sized
j_call: TRBJ2-1
cdr3_length: 13
v_call: TRBV24-1

cdr3_aa: CSGAGMNTEAFF
cdr3_nt: TGCAGCGGGGCAGGGATGAACACTGAAGCTTTCTTT
d_call: .
clone_size: few
j_call: TRBJ1-1
cdr3_length: 12
v_call: TRBV29-1

cdr3_aa: CASSAHRDRVSNQPQHF
cdr3_nt: TGTGCCAGCAGTGCGCACCGGGACAGGGTTAGCAATCAGCCCCAGCATTTT
d_call: TRBD1
clone_size: few
j_call: TRBJ1-5
cdr3_length: 17
v_call: TRBV25-1

cdr3_aa: CASSSPLAAQETQYF
cdr3_nt: TGTGCCAGCAGTTCACCCCTAGCGGCCCAAGAGACCCAGTACTTC
d_call: TRBD2
clone_size: few
j_call: TRBJ2-5
cdr3_length: 15
v_call: TRBV2

cdr3_aa: CASRQGDQPQHF
cdr3_nt: TGTGCCAGCAGGCAGGGGGATCAGCCCCAGCATTTT
d_call: TRBD1
clone_size: many
j_call: TRBJ1-5
cdr3_length: 12
v_call: TRBV4-2

cdr3_aa: CASSQETPGELFF
cdr3_nt: TGTGCCAGCAGCCAAGAGACCCCCGGGGAGCTGTTTTTT
d_call: .
clone_size: .
j_call: TRBJ2-2
cdr3_length: 13
v_call: TRBV14

cdr3_aa: CASTTVRSLYEQYF
cdr3_nt: TGTGCCAGCACTACGGTACGGTCACTCTACGAGCAGTACTTC
d_call: .
clone_size: many
j_call: TRBJ2-7
cdr3_length: 14
v_call: TRBV12-3/TRBV12-4

cdr3_aa: CASSLFTDTQYF
cdr3_nt: TGTGCCAGCAGCTTGTTCACAGATACGCAGTATTTT
d_call: .
clone_size: .
j_call: TRBJ2-3
cdr3_length: 12
v_call: TRBV11-2

cdr3_aa: CSVESGTSGNTGELFF
cdr3_nt: TGCAGCGTTGAATCGGGGACTAGCGGAAACACCGGGGAGCTGTTTTTT
d_call: TRBD2
clone_size: many
j_call: TRBJ2-2
cdr3_length: 16
v_call: TRBV29-1

cdr3_aa: CASSIEGQYF
cdr3_nt: TGTGCCAGCAGCATTGAGGGGCAGTACTTC
d_call: .
clone_size: many
j_call: TRBJ2-7
cdr3_length: 10
v_call: TRBV7-2

cdr3_aa: CSARDEGGALSVF
cdr3_nt: TGCAGTGCTAGAGACGAGGGAGGGGCGTTATCGGTCTTC
d_call: TRBD2
clone_size: many
j_call: TRBJ2-1
cdr3_length: 13
v_call: TRBV20-1

cdr3_aa: CASSQIPETGSEQYF
cdr3_nt: TGTGCCAGCAGCCAAATCCCGGAGACAGGGTCCGAGCAGTACTTC
d_call: TRBD1
clone_size: many
j_call: TRBJ2-7
cdr3_length: 15
v_call: TRBV3-1

cdr3_aa: CSAGQGFSGANVLTF
cdr3_nt: TGCAGTGCTGGACAGGGGTTTTCTGGGGCCAACGTCCTGACTTTC
d_call: TRBD1
clone_size: .
j_call: TRBJ2-6
cdr3_length: 15
v_call: TRBV20-1

cdr3_aa: CAWTPRDTQYF
cdr3_nt: TGTGCCTGGACGCCTCGCGATACGCAGTATTTT
d_call: .
clone_size: .
j_call: TRBJ2-3
cdr3_length: 11
v_call: TRBV30

cdr3_aa: CSANLNSGRGETQYF
cdr3_nt: TGCAGTGCCAATCTGAATAGCGGGAGGGGAGAGACCCAGTACTTC
d_call: TRBD2
clone_size: few
j_call: TRBJ2-5
cdr3_length: 15
v_call: TRBV20-1

cdr3_aa: CASSFGQGDTQYF
cdr3_nt: TGTGCCAGCAGCTTCGGCCAGGGAGATACCCAGTACTTC
d_call: .
clone_size: many
j_call: TRBJ2-5
cdr3_length: 13
v_call: TRBV7-9

cdr3_aa: CASSLGDRTPQHF
cdr3_nt: TGTGCCAGCAGCTTGGGGGACAGGACCCCGCAGCATTTT
d_call: TRBD1
clone_size: once
j_call: TRBJ1-5
cdr3_length: 13
v_call: TRBV5-5

cdr3_aa: CASSYQLGTPYEQYF
cdr3_nt: TGTGCCAGCAGTTACCAACTGGGAACGCCTTACGAGCAGTACTTC
d_call: .
clone_size: few
j_call: TRBJ2-7
cdr3_length: 15
v_call: TRBV6-5

cdr3_aa: CATATSGTTGEQFF
cdr3_nt: TGTGCCACCGCGACTAGCGGGACTACGGGTGAGCAGTTCTTC
d_call: TRBD2
clone_size: many
j_call: TRBJ2-1
cdr3_length: 14
v_call: TRBV19

cdr3_aa: CASSQSLRVSNQPRHF
cdr3_nt: TGTGCCAGCAGCCAATCGTTAAGGGTTAGCAATCAGCCCCGGCATTTT
d_call: .
clone_size: .
j_call: TRBJ1-5
cdr3_length: 16
v_call: TRBV14

cdr3_aa: CASSWQGNTEAFF
cdr3_nt: TGCGCCAGCAGCTGGCAGGGGAACACTGAAGCTTTCTTT
d_call: .
clone_size: many
j_call: TRBJ1-1
cdr3_length: 13
v_call: TRBV5-1

cdr3_aa: CASSLSKYEQYF
cdr3_nt: TGTGCCAGCAGTTTATCGAAGTACGAGCAGTACTTC
d_call: .
clone_size: few
j_call: TRBJ2-7
cdr3_length: 12
v_call: TRBV27

cdr3_aa: CSARLVNEQFF
cdr3_nt: TGCAGTGCTAGACTAGTAAATGAGCAGTTCTTC
d_call: .
clone_size: .
j_call: TRBJ2-1
cdr3_length: 11
v_call: TRBV20-1

cdr3_aa: CASSQEGGGSEQFF
cdr3_nt: TGCGCCAGCAGCCAAGAGGGTGGGGGCTCCGAGCAGTTCTTC
d_call: .
clone_size: few
j_call: TRBJ2-1
cdr3_length: 14
v_call: TRBV4-1

cdr3_aa: CSASRTEYTEAFF
cdr3_nt: TGCAGTGCTAGCCGGACGGAATACACTGAAGCTTTCTTT
d_call: .
clone_size: few
j_call: TRBJ1-1
cdr3_length: 13
v_call: TRBV20-1

cdr3_aa: CASSRQGKRTQYF
cdr3_nt: TGTGCCAGCAGTCGACAGGGTAAAAGGACCCAGTACTTC
d_call: TRBD1
clone_size: many
j_call: TRBJ2-5
cdr3_length: 13
v_call: TRBV6-2/TRBV6-3

cdr3_aa: CASSLGQGASDTEAFF
cdr3_nt: TGTGCCAGCAGCTTAGGCCAGGGGGCTTCAGACACTGAAGCTTTCTTT
d_call: TRBD1
clone_size: many
j_call: TRBJ1-1
cdr3_length: 16
v_call: TRBV11-3

cdr3_aa: CASSPPTGGIISNQPQHF
cdr3_nt: TGTGCCAGCAGCCCGCCCACAGGGGGGATTATAAGCAATCAGCCCCAGCATTTT
d_call: TRBD1
clone_size: many
j_call: TRBJ1-5
cdr3_length: 18
v_call: TRBV6-2/TRBV6-3

cdr3_aa: CASSSTGTGGEKLFF
cdr3_nt: TGTGCCAGCAGCTCCACCGGGACAGGGGGTGAAAAACTGTTTTTT
d_call: TRBD1
clone_size: many
j_call: TRBJ1-4
cdr3_length: 15
v_call: TRBV11-2

cdr3_aa: CASSLALGGTEAFF
cdr3_nt: TGTGCCAGCAGCTTAGCGCTGGGGGGTACTGAAGCTTTCTTT
d_call: .
clone_size: .
j_call: TRBJ1-1
cdr3_length: 14
v_call: TRBV7-9